The 28 T cell receptor beta chains below come from one sample, sequenced in a study of identical twins. TCRdb fed the 5' RACE reads into MiXCR, producing one record per CDR3 protein. The table includes roughly 350,000 distinct CDR3 sequences, roughly 9% detected once. Sequencing input: naive T cells sorted from blood. The receptors were gathered from a woman in her 50s in good health.

This clonotype appeared a few times. The chain links TRBV7-2 to TRBJ2-4; 7 positions agree with TRBD1. Germline-derived CDR1 and CDR2 are SGHTA and FQGNSA. V lost 2 bases, J lost 1 base, and 2 bases stayed unmatched. This CDR3 spans 15 amino acids. The CDR3 sequence is CASSLRTGAKNIQYF. As DNA, the CDR3 is TGTGCCAGCAGCTTAAGGACAGGCGCCAAAAACATTCAGTACTTC.

In its sample, this clonotype was seen many times. This chain connects TRBV24-1 to TRBJ1-1; D may be TRBD1 (5 bases). V was trimmed by 8 bases and J by 9 bases, leaving 18 bases between them. CDR3 size: 13 residues. Looked up from germline, CDR1 is KGHDR and CDR2 is SFDVKD. Here the CDR3 reads CATIGQGTGKAFF. CDR3 coding DNA: TGTGCCACCATAGGCCAGGGAACCGGCAAAGCTTTCTTT.

V usage is TRBV5-1 and J usage is TRBJ2-3; D ambiguous. V was shortened by 2 bases and J by 6 bases, with 4 bases between the two germline ends. The length of the CDR3 is 11 residues. CDR1 is SGHRS, CDR2 YFSETQ, per germline. The CDR3 loop is CASSFMDTQYF. Here the CDR3 DNA reads TGCGCCAGCAGCTTTATGGATACGCAGTATTTT.

This clonotype was detected many times. CDR3 sequence (DNA): TGTGCCAGCAGCTTGATCCTCGGACAGGGTATTCTTGCCAAAAACATTCAGTACTTC. This translates into CASSLILGQGILAKNIQYF. This rearrangement joins TRBV12-3 or TRBV12-4 to TRBJ2-4; the match to TRBD1 covers 8 bases. V trimming: 6 bases; J trimming: 1 base; junction bases outside the gene matches: 17. CDR3 length: 19 amino acids.

The chain joins TRBV10-3 to TRBJ2-3; D may be TRBD1 or TRBD2 (5 bases each). The ends were cut back, 10 bases at V and 5 bases at J, with 16 bases in the middle. The CDR3 loop spans 13 amino acids. Germline-derived CDR1 and CDR2 are ENHRY and SYGVKD. DNA of the CDR3: TGTGCCACCGGACGAGGGGCGGGAGATACGCAGTATTTT. Protein: CATGRGAGDTQYF.

Worth noting for this clonotype: The junction and the germline gene differ at one end; a read error may be behind it. The CDR3 loop reads CASTQLPSRNEQFF. The CDR3 DNA reads as TGTGCCAGCACCCAACTACCGTCTAGGAATGAGCAGTTCTTC. The genes are TRBV14 and TRBJ2-1, with D unresolved. This CDR3 contains 14 residues. Germline assignment: CDR1 SGHDN and CDR2 FVKESK. The full variable domain, in which reference TRBV14 and TRBJ2-1 provide the parts outside the CDR3, is EAGVTQFPSHSVIEKGQTVTLRCDPISGHDNLYWYRRVMGKEIKFLLHFVKESKQDESGMPNNRFLAERTGGTYSTLKVQPAELEDSGVYFCASTQLPSRNEQFFGPGTRLTVL.

This clonotype was found a few times. The chain is built from TRBV12-3 or TRBV12-4 and TRBJ2-1, with a weak D call TRBD2 (7 bases). CDR3 size: 16 residues. The V gene lost 4 bases and the J gene lost 2 bases, with 15 bases spanning the gap. The CDR3 loop reads CASSSVRGGAYNEQFF. CDR3 sequence (DNA): TGTGCCAGCAGTTCGGTGCGAGGGGGGGCCTACAATGAGCAGTTCTTC.

This rearrangement joins TRBV25-1 to TRBJ2-5; 8 bases are a match to TRBD2. The CDR3 covers 14 residues. V lost 8 bases and J lost 2; bases outside the gene matches: 7. Per germline, CDR1 MGHDK and CDR2 SYGVNS. CDR3 nucleotides: TGTGCCAGCCATACGGGAGGGCCTCAAGAGACCCAGTACTTC. Translating gives CASHTGGPQETQYF.

This chain connects TRBV5-6 to TRBJ2-7; a possible D gene is TRBD2 (6 bases). This CDR3 is 18 amino acids long. Trimming took 3 bases from V and 0 from J, leaving 22 bases between them. CDR1 and CDR2 (germline): SGHDT, YYEEEE. CDR3 residues: CASSSGGLGGALSYEQYF. The CDR3, as DNA: TGTGCCAGCAGCTCCGGGGGTTTGGGAGGTGCCCTCTCCTACGAGCAGTACTTC. The full variable domain, its missing parts supplied by reference TRBV5-6 and TRBJ2-7, is DAGVTQSPTHLIKTRGQQVTLRCSPKSGHDTVSWYQQALGQGPQFIFQYYEEEERQRGNFPDRFSGHQFPNYSSELNVNALLLGDSALYLCASSSGGLGGALSYEQYFGPGTRLTVT.

This clonotype was counted once. The chain couples TRBV11-2 to TRBJ2-2; 7 bases map to TRBD1. The germline V gene has CDR1 SGHAT and CDR2 FQNNGV. Trimming took 4 bases from V and 0 from J; bases not matched to a gene: 11. The CDR3 runs to 18 residues. CDR3 loop: CASSSWGQTYANTGELFF. CDR3 in DNA: TGTGCCAGCAGCTCCTGGGGACAGACATACGCGAACACCGGGGAGCTGTTTTTT.

The table lists this clonotype with a few counts. The chain combines TRBV4-1 with TRBJ2-7; TRBD1 is a possible D gene (5 bases). CDR1 is MGHRA, CDR2 YSYEKL, per germline. The CDR3 loop spans 14 amino acids. Between the trimmed V and J ends, which lost 2 bases and 2 bases, there was a span of 10 bases. CDR3 sequence: CASSQQQGPYEQYV. The CDR3 DNA is TGCGCCAGCAGCCAACAGCAGGGCCCCTACGAGCAGTACGTC.

The chain links TRBV29-1 to TRBJ2-7, with 7 nucleotides matching TRBD1. Germline V lookup: CDR1 SQVTM, CDR2 ANQGSEA. The ends lost 7 bases at V and 3 bases at J; junction bases unmatched: 6. The CDR3 length is 12 residues. CDR3 sequence reads: CSASGTVYEQYF. CDR3 nucleotides: TGCAGCGCGTCCGGGACAGTCTACGAGCAGTACTTC.

The chain employs TRBV24-1 and TRBJ1-1; 8 positions match TRBD1. The CDR3 is 15 residues long. J lost 4 bases, V lost 2 bases, and 5 bases had no gene match. Germline CDR1 and CDR2: KGHDR and SFDVKD. The CDR3 protein is CATSDSGGGGTEAFF. As DNA, the CDR3 is TGTGCCACCAGTGATTCAGGGGGCGGGGGCACTGAAGCTTTCTTT.

This clonotype was recorded a few times. The V and J genes are TRBV6-5 and TRBJ2-3, with TRBD2 matching over 10 bases. The CDR3 is 15 amino acids. Germline CDR1 reads MNHEY; CDR2 reads SVGAGI. V was pared by 4 bases and J by 6 bases, with 7 bases of the junction left unmatched. The CDR3 DNA reads as TGTGCCAGCAGTTCGCCTAGCGGGAGTTTGGATACGCAGTATTTT. It is translated as CASSSPSGSLDTQYF.

The CDR3 bases are TGTGCCAGCAGCTCCGGGGGGCGACTAGCGGGAGACCTCTTCGCAGATACGCAGTATTTT. Translating it yields CASSSGGRLAGDLFADTQYF. The J gene is TRBJ2-3, the V gene TRBV7-6, with TRBD2 matching over 12 bases. Germline V gene lookup returns CDR1 SGHVS and CDR2 FNYEAQ. J lost 4 bases, V lost 4 bases, and 18 bases had no gene match. The CDR3 is made up of 20 amino acids.

This clonotype was detected many times. The genes are TRBV5-1 and TRBJ2-2, with a tentative D call TRBD1 (6 bases). Trimming cost V 1 base and J 4 bases, with 14 bases left between them. The V gene's germline CDR1 is SGHRS and CDR2 YFSETQ. This CDR3 has 16 residues. The CDR3 DNA reads TGCGCCAGCAGCTTGAGAGGGGACATCGGCACCGGGGAGCTGTTTTTT. Protein sequence: CASSLRGDIGTGELFF.

This clonotype was counted ten times or more. The J gene is TRBJ2-1, the V gene TRBV10-3; D gene ambiguous. This CDR3 comprises 12 residues. Trimming took off 5 bases at V and 7 bases at J, with 9 bases between the two ends. Germline lookup yields CDR1 ENHRY and CDR2 SYGVKD. This CDR3 reads CAISLDANEQFF. In DNA, the CDR3 is TGTGCCATCAGTTTAGATGCTAATGAGCAGTTCTTC.

Note on this clonotype: A much larger clone lies one base from this, so it may be a read error. V gene TRBV24-1 combines with J gene TRBJ1-4, with TRBD1 identical over 7 bases. V lost 5 bases, J lost 7 bases, and 9 bases stayed unmatched. Looked up from germline, CDR1 is KGHDR and CDR2 is SFDVKD. CDR3 length equals 15 residues. CDR3 sequence: CATSVPRQGREKLFF. Written as DNA, the CDR3 is TGTGCCACCAGTGTTCCGAGACAGGGTCGTGAAAAACTGTTTTTT.

This clonotype was seen a few times. The chain combines TRBV6-5 with TRBJ2-3; 9 bases are shared with TRBD1. Germline assignment: CDR1 MNHEY and CDR2 SVGAGI. CDR3 length equals 14 residues. V trimming: 6 bases; J trimming: 7 bases; junction bases outside the gene matches: 8. The CDR3: CASRQPGQGNTQYF. CDR3 in DNA: TGTGCCAGCAGACAACCGGGACAGGGAAATACGCAGTATTTT.

This clonotype was recorded many times. The V and J genes are TRBV12-3 or TRBV12-4 and TRBJ2-1; 11 bases agree with TRBD2. V trimming: 1 base; J trimming: 7 bases; junction bases outside the gene matches: 3. The CDR3 is 15 residues long. CDR3 in amino acids: CASSLETSGSNEQFF. CDR3 nucleotides: TGTGCCAGCAGTTTAGAAACTAGCGGGAGTAATGAGCAGTTCTTC.

This chain connects TRBV9 to TRBJ2-1; 14 nucleotides line up with TRBD2. V gave up 0 bases and J gave up 6 bases; unmatched junction bases: 11. Germline assignment: CDR1 SGDLS and CDR2 YYNGEE. The CDR3 totals 19 residues. The CDR3 is CASSVEGLAGAGLFNEQFF. In nucleotides, the CDR3 is TGTGCCAGCAGCGTAGAGGGACTAGCGGGAGCTGGTTTATTCAATGAGCAGTTCTTC.

This clonotype was picked up many times. The chain employs TRBV29-1 and TRBJ1-2; no definite D call. This CDR3 is built from 12 residues. Germline values: CDR1 SQVTM, CDR2 ANQGSEA. V was cut by 1 base and J by 7 bases, with 10 bases left in between. The CDR3 spells CSVEGQTIGYTF. CDR3 coding DNA: TGCAGCGTTGAAGGGCAGACAATTGGCTACACCTTC.

The J gene is TRBJ2-7, the V gene TRBV12-3 or TRBV12-4, with TRBD2 identical over 12 bases. The CDR3 totals 13 residues. Trimming took 7 bases from V and 2 from J; bases not matched to a gene: 0. As DNA, the CDR3 is TGTGCCAGCACTAGCGGGAGGGCCTACGAGCAGTACTTC. As protein: CASTSGRAYEQYF.

The CDR3 nucleotides read TGTGCCAGCAGTCCGGCACCACCTTACGAGCAGTACTTC. Translating it yields CASSPAPPYEQYF. The rearrangement joins TRBV3-1 to TRBJ2-7, with D unresolved. The germline V and J ends were trimmed by 6 bases and 4 bases, with 13 bases remaining between them. The CDR3 sequence is 13 residues long. From germline, CDR1 is LGHDT and CDR2 YNNKEL (reference sequence).

A few counts support this clonotype. V usage is TRBV5-1 and J usage is TRBJ1-2; D ambiguous. The CDR3 consists of 15 residues. V was shortened by 1 base and J by 0 bases, with 10 bases between the two germline ends. Germline V gives CDR1 SGHRS, CDR2 YFSETQ. The CDR3 DNA is TGCGCCAGCAGCTTGTTGGCTGGAGCTAACTATGGCTACACCTTC. This translates into CASSLLAGANYGYTF.

This clonotype appeared a few times. The gene calls are TRBV21-1 and TRBJ2-1; the table assigns TRBD1, which was not confirmed against the DNA. TRBV21-1 is tagged as a pseudogene. The CDR3 contains 14 residues. In DNA, the CDR3 is TGTGCCAGCAGCAAGGAAATGGGACTACAGGGGAAGTTCTTC. Translating gives CASSKEMGLQGKFF.

This clonotype appeared a few times. The chain is built from TRBV5-1 and TRBJ2-1; 9 nucleotides agree with TRBD2. CDR1 and CDR2 from the germline V gene are SGHRS and YFSETQ. This CDR3 comprises 16 residues. V lost 1 base and J lost 6; bases outside the gene matches: 8. CDR3 protein: CASSLNGREGGNEQFF. For the CDR3, the DNA is TGCGCCAGCAGCTTGAATGGGCGGGAGGGCGGCAATGAGCAGTTCTTC. Full variable domain (missing parts from reference TRBV5-1 and TRBJ2-1): KAGVTQTPRYLIKTRGQQVTLSCSPISGHRSVSWYQQTPGQGLQFLFEYFSETQRNKGNFPGRFSGRQFSNSRSEMNVSTLELGDSALYLCASSLNGREGGNEQFFGPGTRLTVL.

This clonotype came up a few times. J is TRBJ1-2 and V is TRBV12-3 or TRBV12-4, with D possibly matching TRBD1 (6 bases). This CDR3 has 13 amino acids. Between the trimmed V and J ends, which lost 6 bases and 4 bases, there was a span of 12 bases. The CDR3 DNA reads as TGTGCCAGCAGCACAGGGTACCTCTATGGCTACACCTTC. This sequence encodes CASSTGYLYGYTF.